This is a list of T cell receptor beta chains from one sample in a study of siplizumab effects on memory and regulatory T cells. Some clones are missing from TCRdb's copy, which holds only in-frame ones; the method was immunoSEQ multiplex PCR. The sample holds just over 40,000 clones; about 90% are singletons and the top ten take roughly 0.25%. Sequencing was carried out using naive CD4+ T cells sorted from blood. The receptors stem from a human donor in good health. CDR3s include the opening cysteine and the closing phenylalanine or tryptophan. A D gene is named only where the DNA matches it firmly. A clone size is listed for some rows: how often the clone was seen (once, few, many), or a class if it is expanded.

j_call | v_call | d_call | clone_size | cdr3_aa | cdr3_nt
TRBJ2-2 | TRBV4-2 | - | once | CASSPYGGELFF | TGTGCCAGCAGCCCCTATGGCGGGGAGCTGTTTTTT
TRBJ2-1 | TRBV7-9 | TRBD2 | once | CASSGARTRADNEQFF | TGTGCCAGCAGCGGAGCGAGGACTAGGGCGGACAATGAGCAGTTCTTC
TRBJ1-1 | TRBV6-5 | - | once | CVTEGLKNTEAFF | TGTGTAACGGAGGGGTTGAAGAACACTGAAGCTTTCTTT
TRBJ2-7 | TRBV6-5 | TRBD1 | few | CASRRGTAYEQYF | TGTGCCAGCAGGCGAGGGACAGCCTACGAGCAGTACTTC
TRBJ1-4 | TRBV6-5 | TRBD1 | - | CASSRTGYNEKLFF | TGTGCCAGCAGTCGGACAGGGTATAATGAAAAACTGTTTTTT
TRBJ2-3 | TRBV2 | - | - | CASRPTGTISTDTQYF | TGTGCCAGCCGGCCGACAGGAACGATTAGCACAGATACGCAGTATTTT
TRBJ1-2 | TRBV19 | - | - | CASSPGGSYGYTF | TGTGCCAGTAGTCCCGGCGGAAGTTATGGCTACACCTTC
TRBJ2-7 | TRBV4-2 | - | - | CASSQGGAGRLYEQYF | TGTGCCAGCAGCCAAGGGGGGGCGGGGAGACTCTACGAGCAGTACTTC
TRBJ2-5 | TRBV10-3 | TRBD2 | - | CAIRTSTGGMETQYF | TGTGCCATCAGGACTTCGACGGGAGGAATGGAGACCCAGTACTTC
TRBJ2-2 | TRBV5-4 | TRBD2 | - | CASSPPGTSATGELFF | TGTGCCAGCAGCCCCCCCGGGACTAGTGCCACCGGGGAGCTGTTTTTT
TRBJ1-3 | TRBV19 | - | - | CASSGLTGNSGNTIYF | TGTGCCAGTAGTGGGCTTACAGGGAACTCTGGAAACACCATATATTTT
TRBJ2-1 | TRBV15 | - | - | CATSKNEQFF | TGTGCCACCAGCAAAAATGAGCAGTTCTTC
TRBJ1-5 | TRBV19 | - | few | CASSPIGPSNQPQHF | TGTGCCAGTAGTCCCATAGGGCCGAGCAATCAGCCCCAGCATTTT
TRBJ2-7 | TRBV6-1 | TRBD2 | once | CASSAQTSGAGEQYF | TGTGCCAGCAGTGCCCAGACTAGCGGGGCAGGTGAGCAGTACTTC
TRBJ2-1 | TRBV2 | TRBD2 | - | CARAAGASYNEQFF | TGTGCCAGAGCAGCGGGAGCTTCCTACAATGAGCAGTTCTTC
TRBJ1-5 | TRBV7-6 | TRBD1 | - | CASSPTGQTSGQPQHF | TGTGCCAGCAGCCCTACGGGACAGACTTCGGGTCAGCCCCAGCATTTT
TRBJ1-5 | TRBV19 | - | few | CASSIRTNQPQHF | TGTGCCAGTAGTATAAGAACAAATCAGCCCCAGCATTTT
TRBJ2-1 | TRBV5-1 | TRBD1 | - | CASSPRGQGINEQFF | TGCGCCAGCAGCCCGAGGGGACAGGGAATTAATGAGCAGTTCTTC
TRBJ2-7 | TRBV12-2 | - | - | CASRLDGRQSSYEQYF | TGTGCAAGTCGCTTAGACGGACGGCAGAGCTCCTACGAGCAGTACTTC
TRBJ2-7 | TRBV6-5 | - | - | CATRAQVIGEQYF | TGTGCCACCCGAGCACAGGTAATTGGGGAGCAGTACTTC
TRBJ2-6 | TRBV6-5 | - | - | CASLRLSGANVLTF | TGTGCCAGCCTTCGTCTCTCTGGGGCCAACGTCCTGACTTTC
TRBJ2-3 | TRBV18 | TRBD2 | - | CASSPPLAGQDTQYF | TGTGCCAGCTCACCACCACTAGCGGGTCAGGATACGCAGTATTTT
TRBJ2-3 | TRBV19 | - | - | CASSSQYTDTQYF | TGTGCCAGTAGCTCCCAGTACACAGATACGCAGTATTTT
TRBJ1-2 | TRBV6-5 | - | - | CASSYRERGGYTF | TGTGCCAGCAGTTATCGGGAACGAGGTGGCTACACCTTC
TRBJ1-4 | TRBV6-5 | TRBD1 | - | CASSDQGVIEKLFF | TGTGCCAGCAGTGACCAGGGGGTGATTGAAAAACTGTTTTTT
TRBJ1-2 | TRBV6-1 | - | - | CASSEASVLSHGYTF | TGTGCCAGCAGTGAAGCGTCGGTTCTGAGCCATGGCTACACCTTC
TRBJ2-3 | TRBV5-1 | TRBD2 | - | CASSFSGAGTDTQYF | TGCGCCAGCAGCTTTAGCGGGGCCGGGACAGATACGCAGTATTTT
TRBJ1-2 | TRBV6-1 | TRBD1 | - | CASRLGTGNIHGYTF | TGTGCCAGCCGCTTGGGGACAGGGAATATCCATGGCTACACCTTC
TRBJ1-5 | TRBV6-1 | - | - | CASIYDSNQPQHF | TGTGCCAGCATATACGATAGCAATCAGCCCCAGCATTTT
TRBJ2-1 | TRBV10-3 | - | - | CAISESRWVYNEQFF | TGTGCCATCAGTGAGTCTCGGTGGGTCTACAATGAGCAGTTCTTC
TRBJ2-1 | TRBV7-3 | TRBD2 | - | CASSETSGGPLGEQFF | TGTGCCAGCAGCGAGACTAGCGGGGGACCCCTTGGGGAACAGTTCTTC
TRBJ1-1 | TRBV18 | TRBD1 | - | CASSGTANTEAFF | TGTGCCAGCTCGGGGACAGCGAACACTGAAGCTTTCTTT
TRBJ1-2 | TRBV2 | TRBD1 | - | CASTPDRGLMTYGYTF | TGTGCCAGCACCCCGGACAGGGGGCTTATGACCTATGGCTACACCTTC
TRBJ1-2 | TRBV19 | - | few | CASSSSTYSGYTF | TGTGCCAGTAGTTCAAGCACGTACTCTGGCTACACCTTC
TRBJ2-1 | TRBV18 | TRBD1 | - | CASSPKGQGALEQFF | TGTGCCAGCTCACCAAAAGGACAGGGGGCGCTTGAGCAGTTCTTC
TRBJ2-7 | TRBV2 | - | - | CASSDGPYEQYF | TGTGCCAGCAGTGACGGCCCCTACGAGCAGTACTTC
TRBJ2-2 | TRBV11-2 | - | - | CASSLTGGRTGELFF | TGTGCCAGCAGCTTAACGGGGGGCAGGACCGGGGAGCTGTTTTTT
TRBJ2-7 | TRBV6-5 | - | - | CASRLDGPYEQYF | TGTGCCAGCAGATTAGACGGGCCCTACGAGCAGTACTTC
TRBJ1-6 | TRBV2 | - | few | CASRLGGTVDNSPLHF | TGTGCCAGCAGGTTAGGGGGGACGGTAGATAATTCACCCCTCCACTTT
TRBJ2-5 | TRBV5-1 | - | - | CASSLQGNQETQYF | TGCGCCAGCAGCTTACAGGGAAACCAAGAGACCCAGTACTTC
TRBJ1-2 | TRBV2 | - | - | CASSEGQFYGYTF | TGTGCCAGCAGTGAAGGACAGTTTTATGGCTACACCTTC
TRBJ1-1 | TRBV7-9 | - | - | CASSPDANTEAFF | TGTGCCAGCAGCCCGGACGCGAACACTGAAGCTTTCTTT
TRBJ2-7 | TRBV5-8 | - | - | CASSLWESYEQYF | TGTGCCAGCAGCCTTTGGGAATCCTACGAGCAGTACTTC
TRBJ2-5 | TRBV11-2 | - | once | CASTPRRASKETQYF | TGTGCCAGCACCCCCCGGAGGGCTAGTAAAGAGACCCAGTACTTC
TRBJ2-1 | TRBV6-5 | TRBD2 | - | CASSYSNSGKDEQFF | TGTGCCAGCAGTTACTCGAACAGCGGGAAGGATGAGCAGTTCTTC
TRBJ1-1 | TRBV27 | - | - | CASSPRGWVGAEAFF | TGTGCCAGCAGCCCCCGGGGGTGGGTTGGAGCTGAAGCTTTCTTT
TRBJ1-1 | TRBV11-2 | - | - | CASSLADFRGIGLNTEAFF | TGTGCCAGCAGCTTAGCCGATTTCAGGGGCATCGGGTTGAACACTGAAGCTTTCTTT
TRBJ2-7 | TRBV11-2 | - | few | CATGGLSSYEQYF | TGTGCCACCGGCGGGCTCAGCTCCTACGAGCAGTACTTC
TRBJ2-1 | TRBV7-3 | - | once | CASSFHGRDVGEQFF | TGTGCCAGCAGCTTTCATGGGCGGGACGTGGGGGAGCAGTTCTTC
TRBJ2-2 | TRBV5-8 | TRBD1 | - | CASSLSTGVNTGELFF | TGTGCCAGCAGCTTATCCACAGGGGTCAACACCGGGGAGCTGTTTTTT
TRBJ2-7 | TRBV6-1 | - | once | CASSRGFSYEQYF | TGTGCCAGTAGCCGGGGGTTCTCCTACGAGCAGTACTTC